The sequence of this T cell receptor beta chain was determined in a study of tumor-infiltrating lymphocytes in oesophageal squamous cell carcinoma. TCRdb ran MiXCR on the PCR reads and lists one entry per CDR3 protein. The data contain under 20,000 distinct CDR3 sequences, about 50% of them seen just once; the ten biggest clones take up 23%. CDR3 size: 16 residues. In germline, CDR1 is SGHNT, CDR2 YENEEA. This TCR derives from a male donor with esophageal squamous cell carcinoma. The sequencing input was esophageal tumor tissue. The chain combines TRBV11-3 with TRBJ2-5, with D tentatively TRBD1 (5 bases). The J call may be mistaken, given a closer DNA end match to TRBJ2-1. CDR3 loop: CASSLDPQDGAYEQFF. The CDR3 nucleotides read TGTGCCAGCAGCTTGGATCCACAGGACGGAGCGTACGAGCAGTTCTTC.